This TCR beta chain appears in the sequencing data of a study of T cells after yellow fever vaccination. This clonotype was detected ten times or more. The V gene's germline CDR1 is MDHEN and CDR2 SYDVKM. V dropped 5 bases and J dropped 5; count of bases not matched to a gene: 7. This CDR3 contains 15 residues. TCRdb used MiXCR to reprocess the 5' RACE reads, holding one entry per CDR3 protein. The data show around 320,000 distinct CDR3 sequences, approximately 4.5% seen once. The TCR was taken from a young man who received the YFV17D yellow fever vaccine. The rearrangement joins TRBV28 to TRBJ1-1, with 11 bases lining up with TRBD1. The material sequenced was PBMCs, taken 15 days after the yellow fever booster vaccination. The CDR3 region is CASSPGGDRGTEAFF. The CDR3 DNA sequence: TGTGCCAGCAGTCCAGGGGGGGACAGGGGGACTGAAGCTTTCTTT.